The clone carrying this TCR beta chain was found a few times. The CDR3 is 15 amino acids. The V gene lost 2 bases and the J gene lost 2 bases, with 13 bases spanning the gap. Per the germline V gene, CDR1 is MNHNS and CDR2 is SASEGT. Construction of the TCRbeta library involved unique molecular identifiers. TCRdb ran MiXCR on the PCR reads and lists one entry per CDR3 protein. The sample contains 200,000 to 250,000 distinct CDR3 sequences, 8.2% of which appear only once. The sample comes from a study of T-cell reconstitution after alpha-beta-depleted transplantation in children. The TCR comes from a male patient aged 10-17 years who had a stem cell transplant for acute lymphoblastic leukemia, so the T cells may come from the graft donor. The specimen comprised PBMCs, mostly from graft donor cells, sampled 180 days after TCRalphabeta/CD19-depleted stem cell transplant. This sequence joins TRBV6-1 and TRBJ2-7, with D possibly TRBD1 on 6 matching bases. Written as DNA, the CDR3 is TGTGCCAGCAGTGAATCAGGCAGGGGAACCTACGAGCAGTACTTC. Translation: CASSESGRGTYEQYF.